The 26 T cell receptor beta chains below all came from one sample that was sequenced in a study of OX40 agonist ivuxolimab in advanced cancers. TCRdb's copy holds only in-frame clones and misses some; the assay was immunoSEQ multiplex PCR. The repertoire holds 69,000 or so clones, with approximately 92% as singletons. The sample was CD4+ or CD8+ T cells sorted from blood, taken in a trial of the OX40 agonist ivuxolimab. The receptors stem from an adult with an advanced solid tumor such as melanoma, head and neck, liver or kidney cancer.

As to this clone: The junction shows a germline mismatch at one end, possibly a read error. V usage is TRBV7-7 and J usage is TRBJ2-1, with 16 bases that match TRBD2. Germline CDR1 SSHAT, CDR2 FNYEAQ (reference sequence). This CDR3 spans 16 amino acids. The CDR3, as DNA: TGTGCTAGCAGCTTTGGGACTAGCGGGAGGGACAATGAGCAGTTCTTC. Its translation is CASSFGTSGRDNEQFF.

The V and J genes are TRBV28 and TRBJ2-4; D is possibly TRBD1 (5 bases). The CDR3 spans 16 residues. Germline V gene data show CDR1 as MDHEN and CDR2 as SYDVKM. V gave up 7 bases and J gave up 4 bases, with 20 bases separating them. CDR3 residues: CASTPPVYRGKNIQYF. CDR3 DNA sequence: TGTGCCAGCACCCCGCCGGTTTATAGGGGAAAAAACATTCAGTACTTC.

This chain joins TRBV5-1 and TRBJ2-6; D remains ambiguous. V was shortened by 0 bases and J by 4 bases, with 8 bases between the two germline ends. The CDR3 is 15 amino acids. Germline values: CDR1 SGHRS, CDR2 YFSETQ. CDR3 protein: CASSLDAFGANVLTF. CDR3 in DNA: TGCGCCAGCAGCTTGGACGCGTTCGGGGCCAACGTCCTGACTTTC.

CDR3 DNA: TGTGCCAGCAGCGTAGGAGGCGGGAGTCTGGATGAGCAGTTCTTC. This translates into CASSVGGGSLDEQFF. The chain combines TRBV9 with TRBJ2-1, with TRBD2 identical over 7 bases. This CDR3 has 15 residues. Looked up from germline, CDR1 is SGDLS and CDR2 is YYNGEE. V lost 0 bases and J lost 8; bases outside the gene matches: 8.

The sample holds one count of this clone. The CDR3 DNA sequence: TGTGCCAGCAGTTTTGGACTAGCGACCTCCCAAGAGACCCAGTACTTC. It is translated as CASSFGLATSQETQYF. This rearrangement joins TRBV28 to TRBJ2-5; 9 nucleotides align to TRBD2. Per the germline V gene, CDR1 is MDHEN and CDR2 is SYDVKM. J was trimmed by 1 base and V by 3 bases; bases with no gene match: 6. This CDR3 has 16 residues.

This clone showed up just a few times. V gene TRBV7-9 combines with J gene TRBJ2-7; 7 bases are shared with TRBD1. Germline values: CDR1 SEHNR, CDR2 FQNEAQ (reference sequence). V shed 5 bases, J shed 6 bases, and the junction held 4 bases outside the gene matches. This CDR3 comprises 12 residues. The DNA of the CDR3 is TGTGCCAGCAGCCTCGACAGGGTCGAGCAGTACTTC. This encodes CASSLDRVEQYF.

This chain uses TRBV9 with TRBJ1-2; 7 positions agree with TRBD1. Germline V gene sequence: CDR1 SGDLS, CDR2 YYNGEE. The CDR3 has 14 amino acids. The junction had 11 bases not matched to a gene; V was cut back by 6 bases and J by 6 bases. The CDR3 protein is CASTGDRDEHGYTF. CDR3 coding DNA: TGTGCCAGCACCGGAGACAGGGACGAACATGGCTACACCTTC.

V usage is TRBV4-1 and J usage is TRBJ1-6, with a tentative D call TRBD1 (6 bases). V was clipped by 1 base and J by 9 bases, with 13 bases between them. Germline assignment: CDR1 MGHRA and CDR2 YSYEKL. CDR3 size: 15 residues. The CDR3 loop reads CASSQGIQGGSPLHF. The DNA for the CDR3 is TGCGCCAGCAGCCAAGGAATACAGGGTGGTTCACCCCTCCACTTT.

CDR3 in amino acids: CASSLRIASGMSYNEQFF. CDR3 nucleotide sequence: TGTGCCAGCAGCTTAAGGATTGCTAGCGGGATGTCCTACAATGAGCAGTTCTTC. The chain uses TRBV7-8 and TRBJ2-1, with 9 nucleotides matching TRBD2. V lost 2 bases to trimming and J lost 1 base; unmatched junction nucleotides: 9. Germline V gene lookup returns CDR1 SGHVS and CDR2 FQNEAQ. This CDR3 is built from 18 residues.

V is TRBV13 and J is TRBJ2-2, with D hard to call. The CDR3 loop spans 13 amino acids. Germline CDR1 reads PRHDT; CDR2 reads FYEKMQ (reference sequence). With 0 bases removed from V and 4 bases from J, the gap between germline ends came to 3 bases. Written as DNA, the CDR3 is TGTGCCAGCAGCTTAGGAAGCACCGGGGAGCTGTTTTTT. This translates into CASSLGSTGELFF.

The genes are TRBV27 and TRBJ2-3; the D gene is possibly TRBD1 (8 bases). Trimming took 5 bases from V and 3 from J, leaving 15 bases between them. Germline values: CDR1 MNHEY, CDR2 SMNVEV (reference sequence). The CDR3 is made up of 15 amino acids. CDR3 DNA: TGTGCCAGCAGTCAGGGGGCGGGGGAGACAGATACGCAGTATTTT. The encoded protein is CASSQGAGETDTQYF.

The gene calls are TRBV10-1 and TRBJ1-4, with D possibly TRBD1 on 5 matching bases. CDR3 length: 16 residues. The germline V and J ends were trimmed by 9 bases and 8 bases, with 25 bases remaining between them. Germline CDR1 WNHNN, CDR2 SYGVQD (reference sequence). CDR3: CASCRGLESPREKLFF. In DNA, the CDR3 is TGCGCCAGTTGCCGGGGGTTGGAGAGCCCCCGGGAAAAACTGTTTTTT.

This rearrangement joins TRBV27 to TRBJ2-2; D unclear. Trimming cost V 6 bases and J 2 bases, with 10 bases left between them. The CDR3 totals 14 residues. From germline, CDR1 is MNHEY and CDR2 SMNVEV (reference sequence). For the CDR3, the DNA is TGTGCCAGCAGGCTCTTAGGTAACACCGGGGAGCTGTTTTTT. It encodes CASRLLGNTGELFF.

The J gene is TRBJ2-7, the V gene TRBV18; D is possibly TRBD2 (6 bases). This CDR3 has 15 amino acids. Trimming shortened V by 3 bases and J by 2 bases, and 14 bases separated the two germline ends. CDR1 is KGHSH and CDR2 is LQKENI in the germline V gene. CDR3 region: CASSPLGGATYEQYF. In DNA, the CDR3 is TGTGCCAGCTCACCCCTAGGAGGGGCCACCTACGAGCAGTACTTC.

The chain recombines TRBV19 with TRBJ1-2; possible D gene TRBD1, 6 bases. The CDR3 covers 14 residues. The germline gives CDR1 LNHDA, CDR2 SQIVND (reference sequence). The germline V and J ends were trimmed by 6 bases and 2 bases, with 13 bases remaining between them. This CDR3 reads CASRLRTGNYGYTF. DNA of the CDR3: TGTGCCAGTAGACTGAGAACAGGGAACTATGGCTACACCTTC.

J is TRBJ2-1 and V is TRBV19; unclear D gene. Per the germline V gene, CDR1 is LNHDA and CDR2 is SQIVND (reference sequence). This CDR3 region has 13 residues. V lost 3 bases to trimming and J lost 6 bases, with 9 bases between them. CDR3 nucleotide sequence: TGTGCCAGTAGTATGGACCCTTTCAATGAGCAGTTCTTC. Protein: CASSMDPFNEQFF.

By share, this clone counts as medium-sized (0.01 to 0.1%). V gene TRBV4-1 combines with J gene TRBJ2-5; TRBD2 aligns across 7 bases. The ends lost 3 bases at V and 4 bases at J; junction bases unmatched: 14. The germline gives CDR1 MGHRA, CDR2 YSYEKL. The CDR3 is 17 amino acids. The CDR3 DNA reads as TGCGCCAGCAGCCATTATTTAAGCGGGGCTTCAGGAGAGACCCAGTACTTC. Its translation is CASSHYLSGASGETQYF.

This clone was seen just once. CDR3 residues: CASSRNTDTEAFF. CDR3 sequence (DNA): TGTGCCAGCAGCCGAAATACGGACACTGAAGCTTTCTTT. This rearrangement joins TRBV6-1 to TRBJ1-1; D unclear. The V end lost 6 bases, the J end lost 3 bases, and 11 bases lay between the germline ends. The germline gives CDR1 MNHNS, CDR2 SASEGT. The CDR3 runs to 13 residues.

This CDR3 is CASSVLGNTEAFF. The DNA of the CDR3 is TGTGCCAGCAGTGTTCTGGGGAACACTGAAGCTTTCTTT. This chain uses TRBV6-5 with TRBJ1-1; D is unclear. This CDR3 spans 13 amino acids. Germline-derived CDR1 and CDR2 are MNHEY and SVGAGI. The V and J ends lost 5 bases and 1 base respectively, with 8 bases between them.

The rearrangement links TRBV19 to TRBJ2-2; D remains unclear. The CDR3 has 14 residues. Germline V lookup: CDR1 LNHDA, CDR2 SQIVND (reference sequence). V dropped 3 bases and J dropped 7 bases, with 12 bases sitting between them. The CDR3 region has the DNA TGTGCCAGTAGTATGAGTGGAGATAACGGGGAGCTGTTTTTT. Protein: CASSMSGDNGELFF.

The CDR3 nucleotides read TGTGCCAGCAGCTTAGGCTGGGGGGGCACTGAAGCTTTCTTT. It yields the protein CASSLGWGGTEAFF. The chain links TRBV7-9 to TRBJ1-1; maybe TRBD1 (5 bases). Germline V gives CDR1 SEHNR, CDR2 FQNEAQ (reference sequence). The V end lost 1 base, the J end lost 4 bases, and 10 bases lay between the germline ends. The CDR3 length is 14 residues. Full variable domain (rest looked up from reference TRBV7-9 and TRBJ1-1): DTGVSQNPRHKITKRGQNVTFRCDPISEHNRLYWYRQTLGQGPEFLTYFQNEAQLEKSRLLSDRFSAERPKGSFSTLEIQRTEQGDSAMYLCASSLGWGGTEAFFGQGTRLTVV.

The chain combines TRBV4-1 with TRBJ2-3, with D perhaps being TRBD1 or TRBD2 (7 bases each). CDR3 length: 14 residues. The V end lost 5 bases, the J end lost 6 bases, and 15 bases lay between the germline ends. In germline, CDR1 is MGHRA, CDR2 YSYEKL. The CDR3 protein is CASSYLRGGDTQYF. In DNA form, the CDR3 reads TGCGCCAGCAGCTACCTCAGGGGGGGGGATACGCAGTATTTT.

This clone came up once. V gene TRBV7-9 combines with J gene TRBJ2-7; 9 bases line up with TRBD1. CDR1 is SEHNR and CDR2 is FQNEAQ in the germline V gene (reference sequence). The CDR3 has 15 residues. The V gene end was trimmed by 8 bases and the J gene end by 7 bases; junction bases not matched to a gene: 15. The CDR3 coding sequence is TGTGCCAGCTCTTCCGGACAGGGGTCACATAGGGAGCAGTACTTC. It specifies CASSSGQGSHREQYF.

The chain is built from TRBV28 and TRBJ2-7; TRBD2 aligns across 12 bases. V lost 5 bases to trimming and J lost 0 bases; unmatched junction nucleotides: 5. There are 16 residues in the CDR3. The germline V gene encodes CDR1 MDHEN and CDR2 SYDVKM. Here the CDR3 DNA reads TGTGCCAGCAGTGGGGGACTAGCGGGCCTCTCCTACGAGCAGTACTTC. Protein: CASSGGLAGLSYEQYF.

This clone occurred once. The rearrangement links TRBV7-2 to TRBJ1-1; D not certain. The CDR3 runs to 10 residues. V was shortened by 3 bases and J by 5 bases, with 1 base between the two germline ends. Germline lookup yields CDR1 SGHTA and CDR2 FQGNSA. DNA of the CDR3: TGTGCCAGCAGCTTGACTGAAGCTTTCTTT. Its translation is CASSLTEAFF.

The rearrangement links TRBV28 to TRBJ1-3; TRBD1 agrees at 8 bases. J lost 4 bases, V lost 8 bases, and 10 bases had no gene match. CDR3 size: 15 residues. Germline V CDR1 and CDR2: MDHEN, SYDVKM. The CDR3: CASGNRGTSGNTIYF. The CDR3 DNA sequence: TGTGCCAGCGGAAACAGGGGGACTTCAGGAAACACCATATATTTT.